This is a list of T cell receptor beta chains from one sample in a study of cytomegalovirus exposure and HLA in healthy donors. Libraries were prepared by immunoSEQ multiplex PCR; TCRdb keeps only in-frame clonotypes and omits some of them. The sample records roughly 170,000 clones, around 80% being singletons. Material: PBMCs. The origin of the receptors is a woman between 45 and 60 years old in good health and CMV-seropositive. Each CDR3 is given with its conserved first and last residue. The order of the fields is V gene, J gene, D gene, clone size, CDR3 protein, CDR3 DNA. D genes are given only for firm matches. Clone size, where shown, is once, few, many, or a class for clones that have expanded.

TRBV5-6	TRBJ2-3	.	.	CASSPRTDTQYF	TGTGCCAGCAGCCCTCGCACAGATACGCAGTATTTT
TRBV9	TRBJ1-2	.	.	CASSVVHSPYGYTF	TGTGCCAGCAGCGTAGTACACAGTCCCTATGGCTACACCTTC
TRBV19	TRBJ2-7	.	.	CASSIEEGTLPYEQYF	TGTGCCAGTAGTATAGAGGAGGGGACCTTACCCTACGAGCAGTACTTC
TRBV5-1	TRBJ1-1	.	.	CASSLDSASDTEAFF	TGCGCCAGCAGCTTGGACAGTGCTTCGGACACTGAAGCTTTCTTT
TRBV28	TRBJ2-5	.	.	CASTSPRGNIEETQYF	TGTGCCAGCACCTCCCCGAGGGGGAATATCGAAGAGACCCAGTACTTC
TRBV9	TRBJ1-1	TRBD1	.	CASSEGQGVRAFF	TGTGCCAGCAGCGAGGGACAGGGAGTTAGAGCTTTCTTT
TRBV7-2	TRBJ2-5	TRBD1	.	CASSPPGGQYF	TGTGCCAGCAGCCCACCAGGGGGTCAGTACTTC
TRBV7-3	TRBJ2-7	TRBD1	.	CASSLGRTGPYEQYF	TGTGCCAGCAGCTTAGGAAGGACAGGGCCCTACGAGCAGTACTTC
TRBV4-3	TRBJ2-1	TRBD2	.	CASSRDLGGGYNEQFF	TGCGCCAGCAGCCGAGACCTTGGGGGGGGCTACAATGAGCAGTTCTTC
TRBV7-2	TRBJ2-7	TRBD2	.	CASSPVGGDPYEQYF	TGTGCCAGCAGCCCCGTGGGGGGGGATCCCTACGAGCAGTACTTC
TRBV19	TRBJ1-2	TRBD1	.	CASNTDRGWYGYTF	TGTGCCAGTAATACGGACAGGGGCTGGTATGGCTACACCTTC
TRBV30	TRBJ1-2	.	.	CAWSGTTLTGYTF	TGTGCCTGGAGTGGAACGACCTTGACAGGCTACACCTTC
TRBV9	TRBJ1-6	TRBD1	few	CASSVEGTDNSPLHF	TGTGCCAGCAGCGTAGAGGGGACAGATAATTCACCCCTCCACTTT
TRBV5-1	TRBJ2-5	.	.	CASSWAGAGETQYF	TGCGCCAGCAGCTGGGCGGGGGCCGGGGAGACCCAGTACTTC
TRBV28	TRBJ1-2	TRBD1	.	CASSLQAGGSYSYGYTF	TGTGCCAGCAGTTTACAGGCAGGGGGCAGTTATAGCTATGGCTACACCTTC
TRBV10-3	TRBJ2-7	TRBD1	.	CAISEWDSYEQYF	TGTGCCATCAGTGAGTGGGACAGCTACGAGCAGTACTTC
TRBV27	TRBJ2-5	.	.	CASPLFGGAGRWETQYF	TGTGCCAGTCCGTTGTTTGGGGGCGCAGGTAGGTGGGAGACCCAGTACTTC
TRBV11-3	TRBJ2-7	TRBD2	.	CASSLVGGSGHEQYF	TGTGCCAGCAGCTTAGTCGGCGGGAGCGGTCACGAGCAGTACTTC
TRBV27	TRBJ1-5	.	.	CASTRQAGDQPQHF	TGTGCCAGCACCCGCCAGGCAGGGGATCAGCCCCAGCATTTT
TRBV6-5	TRBJ1-2	TRBD1	.	CASRLDRGRDYGYTF	TGTGCCAGCAGGCTAGACAGGGGGAGAGACTATGGCTACACCTTC
TRBV5-1	TRBJ2-7	TRBD1	.	CASSFYSGTGNEQYF	TGCGCCAGCAGCTTTTATTCCGGGACAGGCAACGAGCAGTACTTC
TRBV11-2	TRBJ2-5	.	.	CASSLDDKKGATQYF	TGTGCCAGCAGCTTAGACGACAAGAAAGGGGCGACCCAGTACTTC
TRBV12-5	TRBJ2-5	.	.	CASALTEGGTETQYF	TGTGCTAGTGCCCTCACCGAGGGGGGGACGGAGACCCAGTACTTC
TRBV19	TRBJ2-2	TRBD1	.	CASSLRDRGRVNTGELFF	TGTGCCAGTAGTCTCCGGGACAGGGGGCGGGTGAACACCGGGGAGCTGTTTTTT
TRBV6-6	TRBJ1-4	TRBD1	.	CASNDRGPREKLFF	TGTGCCAGCAATGACAGGGGGCCACGTGAAAAACTGTTTTTT
TRBV5-4	TRBJ2-7	TRBD1	.	CASSLGTGGGLSYEQYF	TGTGCCAGCAGCCTGGGGACAGGGGGCGGATTGTCCTACGAGCAGTACTTC
TRBV11-2	TRBJ1-1	.	.	CASSLDSGVDTEAFF	TGTGCCAGCAGCTTAGATTCAGGGGTGGACACTGAAGCTTTCTTT
TRBV5-1	TRBJ2-3	TRBD2	.	CASSRGTSGALDTQYF	TGCGCCAGCAGCCGGGGGACTAGCGGGGCCCTAGATACGCAGTATTTT
TRBV7-2	TRBJ2-3	.	.	CASSTYTDTQYF	TGTGCTAGCAGCACCTACACAGATACGCAGTATTTT
TRBV5-8	TRBJ2-2	TRBD1	.	CASSQDRENFGELFF	TGTGCCAGCAGCCAAGACAGGGAGAACTTCGGGGAGCTGTTTTTT
TRBV30	TRBJ2-7	TRBD1	once	CAWRKDRVLQTYEQYF	TGTGCCTGGAGGAAGGACAGGGTTCTTCAGACCTACGAGCAGTACTTC
TRBV19	TRBJ2-4	.	.	CASSIEELGGTKNIQYF	TGTGCCAGTAGTATAGAGGAGTTGGGGGGAACCAAAAACATTCAGTACTTC
TRBV7-9	TRBJ1-2	.	.	CASSFNSDYGYTF	TGTGCCAGCAGCTTTAATTCTGACTATGGCTACACCTTC
TRBV27	TRBJ2-3	.	.	CASSRPPGGWGTDTQYF	TGTGCCAGCAGCAGACCTCCGGGGGGCTGGGGCACAGATACGCAGTATTTT
TRBV18	TRBJ2-7	.	.	CASSPWGDSYEQYF	TGTGCCAGCTCACCATGGGGGGACTCCTACGAGCAGTACTTC
TRBV21-1	TRBJ2-7	.	.	CATRLRGKEIKQYF	TGTGCCACCAGGCTCAGGGGCAAGGAGATAAAGCAGTACTTC
TRBV6-6	TRBJ1-1	.	once	CASRETRDFAEAFF	TGTGCCAGCAGGGAGACACGGGATTTCGCTGAAGCTTTCTTT
TRBV7-9	TRBJ1-4	.	.	CAGLMDGGFNEKLFF	TGTGCCGGTTTGATGGATGGGGGGTTCAATGAAAAACTGTTTTTT
TRBV5-1	TRBJ2-3	.	.	CASSLEAGLSTDTQYF	TGCGCCAGCAGCTTGGAGGCGGGCCTTAGCACAGATACGCAGTATTTT
TRBV7-2	TRBJ2-3	TRBD2	.	CASSLKTSGGLSTDTQYF	TGTGCCAGCAGCCTAAAGACTAGCGGGGGCCTTAGCACAGATACGCAGTATTTT
TRBV5-1	TRBJ1-4	TRBD1	.	CASSSETGGGEKLFF	TGCGCCAGCAGCTCCGAAACAGGGGGAGGTGAAAAACTGTTTTTT
TRBV7-2	TRBJ1-5	TRBD1	.	CASSPNPDRQRHQHF	TGTGCCAGCAGCCCCAACCCGGACAGGCAGAGACACCAGCATTTT
TRBV7-9	TRBJ2-1	TRBD1	.	CASSRGQEDNEQFF	TGTGCCAGCAGCCGAGGACAGGAAGACAATGAGCAGTTCTTC
TRBV5-4	TRBJ1-2	.	few	CASSPDSHNYGYTF	TGTGCCAGCAGCCCGGACAGTCATAACTATGGCTACACCTTC
TRBV29-1	TRBJ1-4	TRBD1	.	CSVDQGARGEKLFF	TGCAGCGTTGATCAGGGGGCCCGAGGGGAAAAACTGTTTTTT
TRBV7-9	TRBJ2-3	TRBD2	.	CASSLESGGVNTDTQYF	TGTGCCAGCAGCTTAGAATCCGGGGGGGTGAACACAGATACGCAGTATTTT
TRBV27	TRBJ1-1	.	.	CASSSRGSVGTEAFF	TGTGCCAGCAGTTCAAGGGGGTCTGTGGGCACTGAAGCTTTCTTT
TRBV25-1	TRBJ2-3	TRBD2	.	CASSELAGETDTQYF	TGTGCCAGCAGTGAACTAGCGGGAGAGACAGATACGCAGTATTTT
TRBV7-2	TRBJ2-7	TRBD2	.	CASSLAVAGATYEQYF	TGTGCCAGCAGCTTAGCTGTAGCGGGGGCCACCTACGAGCAGTACTTC
TRBV9	TRBJ2-1	.	.	CASSVRLELPSSYNEQFF	TGTGCCAGCAGCGTGAGACTAGAACTCCCCAGCTCCTACAATGAGCAGTTCTTC
TRBV6-1	TRBJ2-3	.	.	CASSVGSSTDTQYF	TGTGCCAGCAGTGTGGGCTCTAGCACAGATACGCAGTATTTT
TRBV15	TRBJ1-1	.	few	CATSRDIAGARNTEAFF	TGTGCCACCAGCAGAGATATAGCAGGGGCCAGGAACACTGAAGCTTTCTTT
TRBV5-1	TRBJ2-7	TRBD1	.	CASSLRQGPYEQYF	TGCGCCAGCAGCTTGAGACAGGGGCCCTACGAGCAGTACTTC
TRBV7-2	TRBJ2-2	TRBD2	.	CASSWTLTRGDTGELFF	TGTGCCAGCAGCTGGACGCTAACGCGGGGGGACACCGGGGAGCTGTTTTTT
TRBV29-1	TRBJ2-1	TRBD2	.	CSVDARMTSGRFYNEQFF	TGCAGCGTCGACGCCAGAATGACTAGCGGGAGATTTTACAATGAGCAGTTCTTC
TRBV19	TRBJ2-7	.	.	CASSIQRSSYEQYF	TGTGCCAGTAGTATACAACGGAGCTCCTACGAGCAGTACTTC
TRBV7-2	TRBJ1-2	TRBD1	.	CASTPGGNGVGNNYGYTF	TGTGCCAGCACCCCAGGGGGTAACGGGGTGGGAAATAACTATGGCTACACCTTC
TRBV5-1	TRBJ2-1	TRBD2	.	CASSPTSGRRDEQFF	TGCGCCAGCAGCCCAACTAGCGGGAGAAGGGATGAGCAGTTCTTC
TRBV5-4	TRBJ2-3	.	once	CASRPPWERVSLPDTQYF	TGTGCCAGCAGACCTCCCTGGGAGCGGGTCTCTCTCCCAGATACGCAGTATTTT
TRBV5-5	TRBJ1-1	TRBD1	.	CASSWPGGNTEAFF	TGTGCCAGCAGCTGGCCAGGGGGGAACACTGAAGCTTTCTTT